The 10 T cell receptor beta chains presented below share a single source sample, sequenced in a study of CD8+ T cells in alopecia areata (dated by TCRdb to between 2018 and 2020). The time point label, as the study defines it: 4 weeks on oral tofacitinib. The treatment or condition tag for this specimen amounts to: oral pan-JAK inhibitor, 5-10 mg twice daily. Preparation of the library involved the immunoSEQ multiplex PCR assay. RNA was extracted from all samples and reverse transcribed into cDNA as template for TCR sequencing. This is the immuneACCESS table as TCRdb keeps it, with only in-frame sequences that have V and J called. A part of the clones is gone; compared with another copy, unresolved V genes explain less than half, and the rest is unexplained. The sample has 200,000 to 250,000 clones on record, over 60% of them singletons. The ten largest clonotypes hold roughly 4.2% of the sample.

The specimen comprised CD4+ T cells sorted from blood, sampled at week 4, from a patient treated with tofacitinib. Source of these receptors: a human donor with alopecia areata.

This chain connects TRBV20-1 to TRBJ1-2; perhaps TRBD1 as D (5 bases). V lost 7 bases and J lost 4, with 10 bases in between. Per the germline V gene, CDR1 is DFQATT and CDR2 is SNEGSKA (reference sequence). The CDR3 has 11 residues. In DNA form, the CDR3 reads TGCAGTGGGACGGGGGTCTATGGCTACACCTTC. It translates to CSGTGVYGYTF.

This chain joins TRBV23-1 and TRBJ1-4; 9 positions agree with TRBD1. TRBV23-1 is annotated as an ORF whose role is uncertain. This CDR3 has 16 residues. The J segment lost 4 bases and the V segment lost 6 bases, leaving 9 bases of the junction unmatched. This CDR3 reads CASRGGQGFGNEKLFF. For the CDR3, the DNA is TGCGCCAGCAGGGGGGGACAGGGATTTGGTAATGAAAAACTGTTTTTT.

This chain joins TRBV19 and TRBJ1-2, with 7 bases fitting TRBD1. This CDR3 is 12 amino acids long. Germline V gene sequence: CDR1 LNHDA, CDR2 SQIVND (reference sequence). After removal of 4 bases from V and 10 bases from J, the junction contained 6 bases not matched to a gene. The CDR3 reads CASSTPGQHYTF. DNA for the CDR3: TGTGCCAGTAGTACCCCGGGACAGCACTACACCTTC.

The V gene is TRBV5-1, the J gene TRBJ1-4; D remains unclear. The length of the CDR3 is 14 residues. From germline, CDR1 is SGHRS and CDR2 YFSETQ. The V gene lost 2 bases and the J gene lost 8 bases, with 13 bases spanning the gap. The CDR3 reads CASSFWGMEEKLFF. The CDR3 DNA reads TGCGCCAGCAGCTTCTGGGGAATGGAGGAAAAACTGTTTTTT.

This clone has a handful of counts. V and J are TRBV27 and TRBJ1-2; 11 bases are a match to TRBD1. In germline, CDR1 is MNHEY, CDR2 SMNVEV (reference sequence). After removal of 3 bases from V and 8 bases from J, the junction contained 8 bases not matched to a gene. This CDR3 is built from 15 residues. CDR3: CASSFLGQGAEGYTF. CDR3 DNA: TGTGCCAGCAGTTTCCTCGGACAGGGGGCAGAAGGCTACACCTTC.

This clone was found a few times. This chain joins TRBV9 and TRBJ2-5; D possibly corresponds to TRBD1 (6 bases). The CDR3 is 15 amino acids. Trimming pared 4 bases from V and 5 bases from J, leaving 18 bases between. Germline V gene lookup returns CDR1 SGDLS and CDR2 YYNGEE. CDR3 sequence reads: CASSKRSGGGETQYF. The CDR3 bases are TGTGCCAGCAGCAAAAGGAGTGGGGGCGGGGAGACCCAGTACTTC.

This clone was observed a handful of times. The chain uses TRBV19 and TRBJ1-2; 7 bases are shared with TRBD1. CDR1 is LNHDA and CDR2 is SQIVND in the germline V gene (reference sequence). V lost 5 bases, J lost 5 bases, and 5 bases stayed unmatched. This CDR3 region has 13 residues. The chain's CDR3 is CASSGGGEYGYTF. CDR3 in DNA: TGTGCCAGTAGTGGAGGGGGCGAGTATGGCTACACCTTC.

The chain couples TRBV4-2 to TRBJ2-7; tentatively, D is TRBD1 or TRBD2 (5 bases each). The V gene lost 3 bases and the J gene lost 2 bases, with 5 bases spanning the gap. Germline V gene lookup returns CDR1 LGHNA and CDR2 YNFKEQ. The CDR3 has 12 amino acids. CDR3 coding DNA: TGTGCCAGCAGCCAGGGGGCCTACGAGCAGTACTTC. This translates into CASSQGAYEQYF.

This clone was seen a handful of times. Other DNA sequences in this sample translate to the same CDR3. This chain uses TRBV2 with TRBJ1-5; D might be TRBD1 (5 bases). The V end lost 6 bases, the J end lost 0 bases, and 9 bases lay between the germline ends. This CDR3 has 14 residues. Germline-derived CDR1 and CDR2 are SNHLY and FYNNEI. The CDR3 loop reads CASRGGLSNQPQHF. The CDR3 DNA sequence: TGTGCCAGCAGGGGGGGACTTAGCAATCAGCCCCAGCATTTT. The whole variable domain, remainder taken from reference TRBV2 and TRBJ1-5, is EPEVTQTPSHQVTQMGQEVILRCVPISNHLYFYWYRQILGQKVEFLVSFYNNEISEKSEIFDDQFSVERPDGSNFTLKIRSTKLEDSAMYFCASRGGLSNQPQHFGDGTRLSIL.

V gene TRBV2 combines with J gene TRBJ2-7; 9 bases fit TRBD2. Germline assignment: CDR1 SNHLY and CDR2 FYNNEI. The junction had 6 bases not matched to a gene; V was cut back by 7 bases and J by 2 bases. The CDR3 length is 14 residues. Written as DNA, the CDR3 is TGTGCCAGCATGCCGGGACTAGCCGCCTACGAGCAGTACTTC. Translating it yields CASMPGLAAYEQYF.